Below are 11 T cell receptor beta chains sequenced from a single sample in a study of shared clonotypes between healthy human individuals. The data were produced by immunoSEQ multiplex PCR, yet TCRdb's version contains in-frame clones alone and is incomplete. The table lists about 480,000 clones, 79% of them singletons. Sequencing was performed on PBMCs. These receptors all stem from a woman aged 40 to 50 in good health. Some clones in this sample may be carry-over from other donors' samples.

The chain is built from TRBV9 and TRBJ2-2; 9 bases align to TRBD2. Germline CDR1 SGDLS, CDR2 YYNGEE. After removal of 0 bases from V and 3 bases from J, the junction contained 3 bases not matched to a gene. The CDR3 spans 16 residues. CDR3 amino acids: CASSVGGRADTGELFF. DNA for the CDR3: TGTGCCAGCAGCGTAGGCGGGAGGGCCGACACCGGGGAGCTGTTTTTT.

The chain links TRBV5-5 to TRBJ1-1; 9 bases fit TRBD1. Germline values: CDR1 SGHKS, CDR2 YYEKEE (reference sequence). The junction had 11 bases not matched to a gene; V was cut back by 4 bases and J by 4 bases. The CDR3 covers 16 residues. CDR3 sequence: CASSAHRGQVGTEAFF. CDR3 in DNA: TGTGCCAGCAGCGCCCACAGGGGGCAGGTCGGCACTGAAGCTTTCTTT.

This clone has just one count. The chain combines TRBV27 with TRBJ2-3; the D gene is possibly TRBD1 (6 bases). The V end lost 5 bases, the J end lost 2 bases, and 14 bases lay between the germline ends. The CDR3 covers 15 residues. In germline, CDR1 is MNHEY, CDR2 SMNVEV (reference sequence). The CDR3 is CASSRDTSNTDTQYF. CDR3 DNA: TGTGCCAGCAGTCGGGACACTTCGAACACAGATACGCAGTATTTT.

This clone was picked up one time. This rearrangement joins TRBV5-1 to TRBJ2-7; tentatively, D is TRBD1 or TRBD2 (5 bases each). Germline V gene lookup returns CDR1 SGHRS and CDR2 YFSETQ. The CDR3 is 15 residues long. The V and J ends lost 0 bases and 5 bases respectively, with 15 bases between them. Here the CDR3 reads CASSLGGATGHEQYF. The DNA for the CDR3 is TGCGCCAGCAGCTTGGGAGGGGCAACGGGTCACGAGCAGTACTTC.

This clone showed up many times. The gene calls are TRBV5-1 and TRBJ2-7, with 13 bases that match TRBD2. Germline V gene sequence: CDR1 SGHRS, CDR2 YFSETQ. The length of the CDR3 is 16 residues. Losses at the gene ends were 1 base for V and 5 bases for J; bases not matched to a gene: 6. CDR3 residues: CASSLTLAGGPNEQYF. The CDR3 bases are TGCGCCAGCAGCTTGACACTAGCGGGAGGGCCAAACGAGCAGTACTTC.

J is TRBJ2-1 and V is TRBV15; D uncertain. V lost 3 bases, J lost 5 bases, and 14 bases lay in between. The CDR3 is 15 amino acids. Germline V gives CDR1 LNHNV, CDR2 YYDKDF (reference sequence). The CDR3 DNA follows: TGTGCCACCAGCAGGGGAATAGCTAGAGACAATGAGCAGTTCTTC. It encodes CATSRGIARDNEQFF.

This chain links TRBV11-2 with TRBJ2-1; the D is unclear. This CDR3 is built from 14 residues. Germline CDR1 SGHAT, CDR2 FQNNGV. Trimming left V 2 bases short and J 1 base short, with 6 bases between. As DNA, the CDR3 is TGTGCCAGCAGCTTATTGGGTTCCTACAATGAGCAGTTCTTC. Translated, it gives CASSLLGSYNEQFF.

This clone was seen a few times. The chain carries TRBV15 and TRBJ2-1; 15 nucleotides align to TRBD2. V lost 2 bases to trimming and J lost 8 bases; unmatched junction nucleotides: 4. This CDR3 region has 16 residues. Germline V gene lookup returns CDR1 LNHNV and CDR2 YYDKDF (reference sequence). The DNA for the CDR3 is TGTGCCACCAGCAGATCCTGGACTAGCGGGGGGGATGAGCAGTTCTTC. Residues: CATSRSWTSGGDEQFF.

The genes are TRBV2 and TRBJ2-1; no definite D call. The CDR3 is 12 amino acids. CDR1 SNHLY and CDR2 FYNNEI come from the germline V gene. The V end was cut by 7 bases, the J end by 6 bases, with 10 bases between. The CDR3 sequence is CASTGPSNEQFF. The CDR3, as DNA: TGTGCCAGCACGGGCCCCTCCAATGAGCAGTTCTTC.

This clone was detected only once. V is TRBV19 and J is TRBJ1-5; 7 nucleotides line up with TRBD1. This CDR3 spans 14 amino acids. The germline gives CDR1 LNHDA, CDR2 SQIVND (reference sequence). V shed 9 bases and J 8 bases; nucleotides not matched to a gene: 13. The chain's CDR3 is CASQIGPGGEPQHF. Here the CDR3 DNA reads TGTGCCAGCCAAATAGGCCCAGGGGGGGAGCCCCAGCATTTT.

The rearrangement links TRBV7-3 to TRBJ1-2; tentatively, D is TRBD1 (6 bases). The germline V gene encodes CDR1 SGHTA and CDR2 FQGTGA. The CDR3 is made up of 13 amino acids. V gave up 4 bases and J gave up 3 bases, with 9 bases separating them. CDR3: CASSSSGDYGYTF. The CDR3 region has the DNA TGTGCCAGCAGCTCGTCAGGGGACTATGGCTACACCTTC.